This paragraph reports one T cell receptor (beta chain). What it recognizes is unknown. V trimming: 0 bases; J trimming: 15 bases; junction bases outside the gene matches: 5. Germline lookup yields CDR1 LGHDT and CDR2 YNNKEL (reference sequence). The length of the CDR3 is 13 residues. Alongside a J-beta primer mix, a sample-barcoded 5' primer served in a second PCR lasting 7 to 11 cycles. MiXCR was run by TCRdb on the 5' RACE reads, yielding one entry per CDR3 protein. The sample lists fewer than 800,000 distinct CDR3 sequences, about 25% occurring once. This sample stems from a study of blood T cells in healthy people across ages. Points from the study as a whole: Roughly linear age-related decline in beta diversity appeared, significant by age 40.

The sample was also linked to a second study, of T cells of mothers and their children.

Sequences were obtained from blood. This chain joins TRBV3-1 and TRBJ2-1; 10 bases align to TRBD1. This TCR was recovered from a boy between 10 and 17 years old in good health. The CDR3 DNA reads TGTGCCAGCAGCCAAGATGACAGGGACAGGGGGTTCTTC. It codes for CASSQDDRDRGFF.